These T cell receptor beta chains were read from a single sample in a study of human T cells and chemical hapten exposure. TCRdb re-called the RACE reads with MiXCR, one entry per CDR3 protein. Altogether some 79,000 distinct CDR3 sequences are present, 10% being singletons, with the ten largest covering around 5%. The sequences come from whole blood, collected in connection with sensitization to the hapten diphenylcyclopropenone (DPC). The receptors come from a woman between 50 and 59 years old with alopecia areata. Some clones in this sample may be carry-over from other donors' samples. The CDR3 runs from the conserved cysteine through the conserved F or W. The order of the fields is J gene, clone size, V gene, D gene, CDR3 DNA, CDR3 protein. D genes are given only for firm matches. Rows give clone size only sometimes, using once, few, many, or a class for an expanded clone.

j_gene: TRBJ1-5
abundance: many
v_gene: TRBV29-1
d_gene: NA
CDR3nt: TGCAGCGTTGAGGTCGCCCCAGGCCAGCCCCAGCATTTT
CDR3aa: CSVEVAPGQPQHF

j_gene: TRBJ2-5
abundance: few
v_gene: TRBV6-6
d_gene: NA
CDR3nt: TGTGCCAGCAGTTTCGGACCAGAGACCCAGTACTTC
CDR3aa: CASSFGPETQYF

j_gene: TRBJ1-1
abundance: NA
v_gene: TRBV10-2
d_gene: NA
CDR3nt: TGCGCCAGCAAGGGCACAGGGAAGGGCACTGAAGCTTTCTTT
CDR3aa: CASKGTGKGTEAFF

j_gene: TRBJ2-5
abundance: few
v_gene: TRBV28
d_gene: TRBD2
CDR3nt: TGTGCCAGCGGCAGCCGGGGTCTAGCGGGAGAGACCCAGTACTTC
CDR3aa: CASGSRGLAGETQYF

j_gene: TRBJ2-6
abundance: few
v_gene: TRBV18
d_gene: NA
CDR3nt: TGTGCCAGCTCACTGGACGGGAACAACGTCCTGACTTTC
CDR3aa: CASSLDGNNVLTF

j_gene: TRBJ1-2
abundance: NA
v_gene: TRBV5-1
d_gene: NA
CDR3nt: TGCGCCAGCAGCTTCGGGACCCTAAACTTTGGCTACACCTTC
CDR3aa: CASSFGTLNFGYTF

j_gene: TRBJ2-3
abundance: few
v_gene: TRBV12-5
d_gene: NA
CDR3nt: TGTGCTAGTGGTTTAGGGGATTTCACAGATACGCAGTATTTT
CDR3aa: CASGLGDFTDTQYF

j_gene: TRBJ2-3
abundance: NA
v_gene: TRBV14
d_gene: TRBD2
CDR3nt: TGTGCCAGCAGCCAACTAGCGGGAAGTTCGACAGATACGCAGTATTTT
CDR3aa: CASSQLAGSSTDTQYF

j_gene: TRBJ1-5
abundance: many
v_gene: TRBV19
d_gene: NA
CDR3nt: TGTGCCAGTAATCCTGGGCCCTATAGCAATCAGCCCCAGCATTTT
CDR3aa: CASNPGPYSNQPQHF

j_gene: TRBJ2-2
abundance: NA
v_gene: TRBV12-3/TRBV12-4
d_gene: TRBD2
CDR3nt: TGTGCCAGCAGTTTTGGGACTAGCGGTGTCCGGGAGCTGTTTTTT
CDR3aa: CASSFGTSGVRELFF

j_gene: TRBJ2-7
abundance: few
v_gene: TRBV20-1
d_gene: TRBD2
CDR3nt: TGCAGTGCTAGAGACCCGACTAGCGGCTACGAGCAGTACTTC
CDR3aa: CSARDPTSGYEQYF

j_gene: TRBJ2-7
abundance: many
v_gene: TRBV12-3/TRBV12-4
d_gene: TRBD1
CDR3nt: TGTGCCAGCAGCGACAGGGGACTCGAGCAGTACTTC
CDR3aa: CASSDRGLEQYF

j_gene: TRBJ1-1
abundance: many
v_gene: TRBV11-2
d_gene: TRBD1
CDR3nt: TGTGCCAGCAGCTTGGAGACAGGGATAAACACTGAAGCTTTCTTT
CDR3aa: CASSLETGINTEAFF

j_gene: TRBJ2-5
abundance: many
v_gene: TRBV4-1
d_gene: NA
CDR3nt: TGCGCCAGCAGCCAATCGGACTACCCACCCCAAGAGACCCAGTACTTC
CDR3aa: CASSQSDYPPQETQYF

j_gene: TRBJ2-1
abundance: many
v_gene: TRBV20-1
d_gene: TRBD2
CDR3nt: TGCAGTGCTAATACAGGACTAGCGGGAGACAATGAGCAGTTCTTC
CDR3aa: CSANTGLAGDNEQFF

j_gene: TRBJ2-2
abundance: many
v_gene: TRBV20-1
d_gene: TRBD2
CDR3nt: TGCAGTGCTACGTTAGCGGGAGGCACCGGGGAGCTGTTTTTT
CDR3aa: CSATLAGGTGELFF

j_gene: TRBJ2-2
abundance: many
v_gene: TRBV7-9
d_gene: NA
CDR3nt: TGTGCCAGCAGCTTAGAATTCAACACCGGGGAGCTGTTTTTT
CDR3aa: CASSLEFNTGELFF